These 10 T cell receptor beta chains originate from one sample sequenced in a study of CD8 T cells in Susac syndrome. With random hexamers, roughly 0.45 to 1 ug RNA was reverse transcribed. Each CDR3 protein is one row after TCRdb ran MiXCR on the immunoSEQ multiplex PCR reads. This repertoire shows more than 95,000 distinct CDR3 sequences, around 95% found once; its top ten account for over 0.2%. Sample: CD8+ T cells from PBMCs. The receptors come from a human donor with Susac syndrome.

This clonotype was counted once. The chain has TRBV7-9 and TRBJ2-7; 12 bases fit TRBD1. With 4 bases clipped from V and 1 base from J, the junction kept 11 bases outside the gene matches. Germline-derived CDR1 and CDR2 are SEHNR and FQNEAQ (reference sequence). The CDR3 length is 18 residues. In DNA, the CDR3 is TGTGCCAGCAGCTCTCCGGGACAGGGGGCGTTAGGATCCTACGAGCAGTACTTC. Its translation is CASSSPGQGALGSYEQYF. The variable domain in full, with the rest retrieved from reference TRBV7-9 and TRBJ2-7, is DTGVSQNPRHKITKRGQNVTFRCDPISEHNRLYWYRQTLGQGPEFLTYFQNEAQLEKSRLLSDRFSAERPKGSFSTLEIQRTEQGDSAMYLCASSSPGQGALGSYEQYFGPGTRLTVT.

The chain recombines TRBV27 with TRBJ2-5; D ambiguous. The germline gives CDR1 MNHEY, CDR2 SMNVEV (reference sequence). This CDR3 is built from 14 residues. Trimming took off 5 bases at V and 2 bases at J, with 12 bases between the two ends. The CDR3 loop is CASSPHGFQETQYF. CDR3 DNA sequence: TGTGCCAGCAGTCCCCACGGGTTTCAAGAGACCCAGTACTTC.

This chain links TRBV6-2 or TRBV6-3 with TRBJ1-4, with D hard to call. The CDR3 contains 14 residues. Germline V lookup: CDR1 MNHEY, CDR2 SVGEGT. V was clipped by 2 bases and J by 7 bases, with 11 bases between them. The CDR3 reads CASSYNQASEKLFF. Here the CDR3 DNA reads TGTGCCAGCAGTTACAACCAGGCTTCTGAAAAACTGTTTTTT.

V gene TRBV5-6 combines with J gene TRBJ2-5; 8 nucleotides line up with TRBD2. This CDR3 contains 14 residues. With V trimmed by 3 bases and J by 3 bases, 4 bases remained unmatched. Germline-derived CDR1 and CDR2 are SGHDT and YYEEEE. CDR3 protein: CASSSGTREETQYF. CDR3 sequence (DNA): TGTGCCAGCAGCTCCGGGACTAGGGAAGAGACCCAGTACTTC.

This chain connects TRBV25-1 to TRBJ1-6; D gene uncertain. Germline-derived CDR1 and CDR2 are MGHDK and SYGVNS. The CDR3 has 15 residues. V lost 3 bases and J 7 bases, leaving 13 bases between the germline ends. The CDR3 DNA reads TGTGCCAGCAGTGAGGGTAATCTTGGAAATTCACCCCTCCACTTT. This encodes CASSEGNLGNSPLHF.

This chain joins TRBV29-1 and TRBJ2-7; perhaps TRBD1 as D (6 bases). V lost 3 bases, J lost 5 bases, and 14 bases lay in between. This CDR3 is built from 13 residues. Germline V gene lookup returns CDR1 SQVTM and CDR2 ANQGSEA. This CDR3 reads CSVDQGWNNEQYF. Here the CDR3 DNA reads TGCAGCGTTGATCAGGGGTGGAATAACGAGCAGTACTTC.

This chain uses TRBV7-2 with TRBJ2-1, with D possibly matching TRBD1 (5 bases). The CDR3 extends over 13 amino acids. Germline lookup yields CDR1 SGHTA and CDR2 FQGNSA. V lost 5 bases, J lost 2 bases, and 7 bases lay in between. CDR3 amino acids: CASSQDTYNEQFF. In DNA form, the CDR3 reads TGTGCCAGCAGCCAGGACACCTACAATGAGCAGTTCTTC.

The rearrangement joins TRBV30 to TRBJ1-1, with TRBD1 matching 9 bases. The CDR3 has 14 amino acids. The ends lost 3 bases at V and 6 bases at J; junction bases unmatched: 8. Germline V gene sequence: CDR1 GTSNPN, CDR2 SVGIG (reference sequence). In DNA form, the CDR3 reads TGTGCCTGGAGGATACAGGGGGCAAGGGCTGAAGCTTTCTTT. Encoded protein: CAWRIQGARAEAFF.

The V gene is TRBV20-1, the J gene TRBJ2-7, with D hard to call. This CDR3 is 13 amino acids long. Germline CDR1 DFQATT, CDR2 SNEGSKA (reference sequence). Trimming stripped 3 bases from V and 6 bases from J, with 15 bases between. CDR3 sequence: CSASMALKGEQYF. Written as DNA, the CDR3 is TGCAGTGCTAGCATGGCACTTAAAGGCGAGCAGTACTTC.

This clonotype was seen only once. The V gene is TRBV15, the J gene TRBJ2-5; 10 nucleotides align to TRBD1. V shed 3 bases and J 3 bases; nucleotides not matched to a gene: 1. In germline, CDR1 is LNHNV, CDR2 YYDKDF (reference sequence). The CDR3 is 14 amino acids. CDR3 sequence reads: CATSRGTGEETQYF. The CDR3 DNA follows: TGTGCCACCAGCAGGGGGACAGGGGAAGAGACCCAGTACTTC.